This T cell receptor (beta chain) was recovered during a study of immune evolution from preneoplasia to lung adenocarcinoma. Here immunoSEQ multiplex PCR was the method, and the copy in TCRdb shows in-frame clones only, minus some. The table has some 5,000 clones, roughly 80% seen once. The CDR3 contains 15 residues. V was trimmed by 1 base and J by 1 base, leaving 10 bases between them. The germline V gene has CDR1 MNHNS and CDR2 SASEGT. Patient tissue came from resections in Japan or China, 2014–2017. A few counts support this clone. The gene calls are TRBV6-1 and TRBJ2-5; no firm D call. Sequencing was done on a sample of FFPE minimally invasive lung adenocarcinoma tissue. The sequence was obtained from a person aged 55-80 years with lung adenocarcinoma. In DNA, the CDR3 is TGTGCCAGCAGTGAAGGTCGGGCAACCCAAGAGACCCAGTACTTC. It translates to CASSEGRATQETQYF.